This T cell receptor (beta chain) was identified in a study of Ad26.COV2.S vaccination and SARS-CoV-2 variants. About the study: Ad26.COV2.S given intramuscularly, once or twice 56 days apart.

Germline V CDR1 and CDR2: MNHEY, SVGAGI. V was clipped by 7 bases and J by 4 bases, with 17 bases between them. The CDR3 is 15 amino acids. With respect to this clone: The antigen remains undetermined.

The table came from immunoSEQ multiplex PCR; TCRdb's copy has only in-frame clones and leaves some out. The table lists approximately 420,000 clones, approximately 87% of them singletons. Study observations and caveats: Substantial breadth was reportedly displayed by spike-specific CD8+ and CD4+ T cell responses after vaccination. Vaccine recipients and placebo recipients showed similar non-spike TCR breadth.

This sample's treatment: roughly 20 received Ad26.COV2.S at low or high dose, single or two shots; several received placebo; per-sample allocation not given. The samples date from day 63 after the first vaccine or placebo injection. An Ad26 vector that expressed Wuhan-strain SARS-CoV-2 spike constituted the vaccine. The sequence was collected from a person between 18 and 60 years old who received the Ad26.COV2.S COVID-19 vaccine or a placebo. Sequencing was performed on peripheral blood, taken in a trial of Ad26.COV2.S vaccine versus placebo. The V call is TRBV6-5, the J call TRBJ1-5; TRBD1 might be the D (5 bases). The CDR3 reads CASTSAGYQNQPQHF. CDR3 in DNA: TGTGCCAGCACCAGCGCAGGGTACCAGAATCAGCCCCAGCATTTT.